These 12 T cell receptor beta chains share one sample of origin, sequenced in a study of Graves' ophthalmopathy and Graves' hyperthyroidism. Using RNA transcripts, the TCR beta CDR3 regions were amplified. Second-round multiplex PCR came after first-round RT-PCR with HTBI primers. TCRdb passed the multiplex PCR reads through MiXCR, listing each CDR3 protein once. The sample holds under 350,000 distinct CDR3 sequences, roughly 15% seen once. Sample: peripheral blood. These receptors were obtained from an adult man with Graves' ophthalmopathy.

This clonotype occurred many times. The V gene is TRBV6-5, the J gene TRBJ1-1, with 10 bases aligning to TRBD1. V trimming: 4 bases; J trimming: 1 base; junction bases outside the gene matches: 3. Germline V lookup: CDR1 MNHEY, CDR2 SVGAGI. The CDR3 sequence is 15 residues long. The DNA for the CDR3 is TGTGCCAGCAGTTCCCGACAGGGGGCGAACACTGAAGCTTTCTTT. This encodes CASSSRQGANTEAFF.

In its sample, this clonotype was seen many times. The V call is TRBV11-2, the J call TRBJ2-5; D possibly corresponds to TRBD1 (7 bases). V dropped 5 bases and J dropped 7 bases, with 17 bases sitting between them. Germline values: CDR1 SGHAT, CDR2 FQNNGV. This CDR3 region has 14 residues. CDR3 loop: CASSLEGAEGTQYF. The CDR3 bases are TGTGCCAGCAGCCTCGAGGGGGCGGAGGGGACCCAGTACTTC.

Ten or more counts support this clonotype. CDR3 DNA sequence: TGTGCCAGCAGCAGGACGACAGGGGGCTCCTACGAGCAGTACTTC. Translation gives CASSRTTGGSYEQYF. The V gene is TRBV7-2, the J gene TRBJ2-7; 9 bases align to TRBD1. J gave up 0 bases and V 5 bases, and 5 bases lay outside the gene matches. CDR3 size: 15 residues. Germline assignment: CDR1 SGHTA and CDR2 FQGNSA.

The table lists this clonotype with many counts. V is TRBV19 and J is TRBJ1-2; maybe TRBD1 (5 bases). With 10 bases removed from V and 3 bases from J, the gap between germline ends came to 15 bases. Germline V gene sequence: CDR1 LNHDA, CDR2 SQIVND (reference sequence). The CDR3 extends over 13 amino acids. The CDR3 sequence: CATDSSGYYGYTF. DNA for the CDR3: TGTGCCACCGACAGTTCGGGGTACTATGGCTACACCTTC.

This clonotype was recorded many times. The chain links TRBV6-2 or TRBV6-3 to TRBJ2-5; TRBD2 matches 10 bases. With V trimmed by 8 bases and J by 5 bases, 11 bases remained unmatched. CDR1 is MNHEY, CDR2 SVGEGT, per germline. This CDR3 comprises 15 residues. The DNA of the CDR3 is TGTGCCAGCGCGACCAAGCGGGAGGGCTCGGAGACCCAGTACTTC. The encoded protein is CASATKREGSETQYF.

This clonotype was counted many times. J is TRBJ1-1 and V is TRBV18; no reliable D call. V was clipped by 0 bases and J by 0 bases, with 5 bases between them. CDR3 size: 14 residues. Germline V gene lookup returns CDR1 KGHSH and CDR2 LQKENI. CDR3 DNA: TGTGCCAGCTCACCACCCGGAGTGAACACTGAAGCTTTCTTT. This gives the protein CASSPPGVNTEAFF.

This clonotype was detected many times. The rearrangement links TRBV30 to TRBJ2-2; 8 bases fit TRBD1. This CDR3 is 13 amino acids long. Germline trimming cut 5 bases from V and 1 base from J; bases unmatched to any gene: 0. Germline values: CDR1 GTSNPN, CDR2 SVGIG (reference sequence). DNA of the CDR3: TGTGCCTGGGACAGGGGGAACACCGGGGAGCTGTTTTTT. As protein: CAWDRGNTGELFF.

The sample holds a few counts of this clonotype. The CDR3 region is CASSPRLGQGLDGYTF. For the CDR3, the DNA is TGTGCCAGCTCACCACGGTTGGGACAGGGATTGGACGGCTACACCTTC. The chain combines TRBV18 with TRBJ1-2, with 9 bases lining up with TRBD1. With V trimmed by 1 base and J by 8 bases, 11 bases remained unmatched. In germline, CDR1 is KGHSH, CDR2 LQKENI. There are 16 residues in the CDR3.

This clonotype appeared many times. The CDR3 nucleotides read TGTGCCAGCAGCCAGAGCGGGCTCCGGGCCGGGGAGCTGTTTTTT. Translation: CASSQSGLRAGELFF. This chain links TRBV7-2 with TRBJ2-2, with D tentatively TRBD2 (6 bases). The CDR3 contains 15 residues. CDR1 and CDR2 from the germline V gene are SGHTA and FQGNSA. V shed 5 bases and J shed 6 bases, with 16 bases lying between them. Complete variable domain (other parts from reference TRBV7-2 and TRBJ2-2): GAGVSQSPSNKVTEKGKDVELRCDPISGHTALYWYRQSLGQGLEFLIYFQGNSAPDKSGLPSDRFSAERTGGSVSTLTIQRTQQEDSAVYLCASSQSGLRAGELFFGEGSRLTVL.

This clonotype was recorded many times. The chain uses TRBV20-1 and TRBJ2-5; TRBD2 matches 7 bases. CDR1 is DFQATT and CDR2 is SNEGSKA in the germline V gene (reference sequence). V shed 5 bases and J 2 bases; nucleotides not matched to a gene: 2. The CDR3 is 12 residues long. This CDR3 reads CSAQAGQETQYF. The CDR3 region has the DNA TGCAGTGCTCAAGCGGGGCAAGAGACCCAGTACTTC.

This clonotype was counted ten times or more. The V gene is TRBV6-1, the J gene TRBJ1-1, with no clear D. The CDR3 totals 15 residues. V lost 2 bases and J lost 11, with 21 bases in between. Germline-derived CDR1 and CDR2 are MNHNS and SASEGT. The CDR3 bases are TGTGCCAGCAGTGAAATCTGGGGTCCGGCCGTGCGGGCTTTCTTT. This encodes CASSEIWGPAVRAFF.

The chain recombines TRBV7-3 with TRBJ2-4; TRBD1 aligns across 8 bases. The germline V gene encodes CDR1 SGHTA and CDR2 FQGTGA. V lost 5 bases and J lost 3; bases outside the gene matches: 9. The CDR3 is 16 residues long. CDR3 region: CASSPGQGGGKNIQYF. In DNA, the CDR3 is TGTGCCAGCAGCCCAGGACAGGGTGGAGGCAAAAACATTCAGTACTTC.